In its sample, the clone carrying this TCR beta chain was seen a few times. Germline CDR1 reads SGHRS; CDR2 reads YFSETQ. The CDR3 is made up of 16 amino acids. Trimming removed 5 bases from V and 1 base from J; junction bases left unmatched: 10. Unique molecular identifiers tagged every individual TCR cDNA molecule. Each CDR3 protein gets one entry after TCRdb re-called the 5' RACE reads with MiXCR. The data contain more than 30,000 distinct CDR3 sequences, roughly 5.2% of them seen just once; the ten biggest clones take up roughly 27%. This specimen belongs to a study of spatial heterogeneity in lung cancer. Time point specified: sample taken at primary tumor resection. Patients with untreated early-stage non-small cell lung cancer, numbering approximately 79, were the donors. The study sequenced unsorted whole RNA from tumor, nontumor lung or frozen PBMC.

The chain has TRBV5-1 and TRBJ1-1; 8 nucleotides line up with TRBD1. This receptor was taken from a female donor with early-stage non-small cell lung cancer. The sequencing here drew on PBMCs, taken at surgery. CDR3 region: CASRPDRDLPNTEAFF. The CDR3 DNA reads as TGCGCCAGCAGGCCGGACAGGGACCTACCGAACACTGAAGCTTTCTTT.